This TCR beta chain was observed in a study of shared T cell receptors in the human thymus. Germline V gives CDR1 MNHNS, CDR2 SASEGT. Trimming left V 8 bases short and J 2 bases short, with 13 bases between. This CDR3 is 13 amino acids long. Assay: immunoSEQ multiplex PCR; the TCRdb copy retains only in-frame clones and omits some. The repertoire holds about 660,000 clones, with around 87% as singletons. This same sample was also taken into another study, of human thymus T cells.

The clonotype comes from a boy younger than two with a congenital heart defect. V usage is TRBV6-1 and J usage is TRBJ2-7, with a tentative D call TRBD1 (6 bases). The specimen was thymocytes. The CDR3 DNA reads TGTGCCAGCCGTCAGGGGCGTACCTACGAGCAGTACTTC. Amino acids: CASRQGRTYEQYF.